The T cell receptor (beta chain) under discussion was sequenced for a study of cytomegalovirus exposure and HLA in healthy donors. Study results and limitations: It was found in a later analysis that first-cohort TCR clusters tended to co-occur in the 120 validation repertoires.

Some clones are missing from TCRdb's copy, which holds only in-frame ones; the method was immunoSEQ multiplex PCR. The sample contains some 76,000 clones, about 94% of which appear only once. Regarding this clone: The antigen remains undetermined.

V dropped 8 bases and J dropped 2; count of bases not matched to a gene: 3. This CDR3 contains 12 residues. Germline CDR1 MNHEY, CDR2 SMNVEV (reference sequence). The gene calls are TRBV27 and TRBJ2-7; 7 nucleotides align to TRBD1. The TCR originated in a young woman in good health and CMV-seronegative. The specimen sequenced was PBMCs. CDR3 nucleotides: TGTGCCAGCGCCGACAGGGCCTACGAGCAGTACTTC. Translation: CASADRAYEQYF.